The 18 T cell receptor beta chains given below trace back to one sample, sequenced in a study of blood T cell repertoires in COVID-19. Some clones are missing from TCRdb's copy, which holds only in-frame ones; the method was immunoSEQ multiplex PCR. The data show 70,000 or so clones, with around 85% seen just once and roughly 32% held by the top ten. Sequencing was carried out using peripheral blood. The source is an elderly woman with active or convalescent COVID-19.

This clone occurred once. The chain uses TRBV4-3 and TRBJ1-6; tentative D call: TRBD1 (6 bases). Trimming stripped 6 bases from V and 8 bases from J, with 23 bases between. CDR3 length: 17 residues. Germline values: CDR1 LGHNA, CDR2 YSLEER. The DNA of the CDR3 is TGCGCCAGCAGGCATGTCGTAGGGGGTACGTTGGATTCACCCCTCCACTTT. Its protein is CASRHVVGGTLDSPLHF.

This chain links TRBV15 with TRBJ1-4; no clear D gene. In germline, CDR1 is LNHNV, CDR2 YYDKDF (reference sequence). Trimming took 0 bases from V and 5 from J, leaving 10 bases between them. The CDR3 covers 15 residues. The DNA for the CDR3 is TGTGCCACCAGCAGAGAGTACACAGAGAATGAAAAACTGTTTTTT. This codes for CATSREYTENEKLFF.

The chain couples TRBV28 to TRBJ1-4; D remains ambiguous. This CDR3 comprises 15 residues. V was clipped by 5 bases and J by 0 bases, with 10 bases between them. CDR1 is MDHEN, CDR2 SYDVKM, per germline. CDR3 amino acids: CASSVLLATNEKLFF. In DNA form, the CDR3 reads TGTGCCAGCAGTGTTCTTCTCGCAACTAATGAAAAACTGTTTTTT.

The genes are TRBV30 and TRBJ1-3; a weak D match, TRBD1 (5 bases). There are 13 residues in the CDR3. The V end was cut by 4 bases, the J end by 3 bases, with 10 bases between. CDR1 and CDR2 from the germline V gene are GTSNPN and SVGIG (reference sequence). The CDR3 nucleotides are TGTGCCTGGATGTGGGGGGGTGGAAACACCATATATTTT. Its translation is CAWMWGGGNTIYF.

The chain employs TRBV27 and TRBJ2-3; 8 bases map to TRBD2. Germline CDR1 reads MNHEY; CDR2 reads SMNVEV (reference sequence). This CDR3 contains 17 residues. The trim removed 2 bases at V and 0 bases at J, leaving 7 bases unmatched. Here the CDR3 DNA reads TGTGCCAGCAGTTTAGAGGCTGCGGGGGGTAGCACAGATACGCAGTATTTT. Translated, it gives CASSLEAAGGSTDTQYF.

The chain couples TRBV7-6 to TRBJ2-7; TRBD2 aligns across 9 bases. With V trimmed by 5 bases and J by 0 bases, 14 bases remained unmatched. Germline V gene data show CDR1 as SGHVS and CDR2 as FNYEAQ. The CDR3 is made up of 18 amino acids. In nucleotides, the CDR3 is TGTGCCAGCAGCCGGAGGGAGCGGGCGGGGGGGCCCTCCTACGAGCAGTACTTC. Residues: CASSRRERAGGPSYEQYF.

This chain links TRBV2 with TRBJ2-6; no reliable D call. The CDR3 is 16 residues long. Trimming cost V 0 bases and J 0 bases, with 6 bases left between them. The germline gives CDR1 SNHLY, CDR2 FYNNEI. The CDR3 region is CASSEAGFSGANVLTF. In nucleotides, the CDR3 is TGTGCCAGCAGTGAAGCGGGCTTCTCTGGGGCCAACGTCCTGACTTTC.

This sequence joins TRBV4-1 and TRBJ2-3, with a possible D match to TRBD1 (5 bases). The CDR3 loop spans 16 amino acids. The germline V gene has CDR1 MGHRA and CDR2 YSYEKL. V lost 2 bases and J 2 bases, leaving 14 bases between the germline ends. The CDR3 DNA is TGCGCCAGCAGCCAATGGACACGGGCCAACACAGATACGCAGTATTTT. It yields the protein CASSQWTRANTDTQYF.

The chain employs TRBV28 and TRBJ1-4; 10 bases fit TRBD1. The V and J ends lost 3 bases and 8 bases, in that order; junction bases with no gene match: 6. The CDR3 loop spans 15 amino acids. Germline lookup yields CDR1 MDHEN and CDR2 SYDVKM. CDR3 region: CASSLPGTGVEKLFF. DNA for the CDR3: TGTGCCAGCAGTTTGCCCGGGACAGGGGTCGAAAAACTGTTTTTT.

The rearrangement links TRBV2 to TRBJ1-2; D unclear. Germline V lookup: CDR1 SNHLY, CDR2 FYNNEI. Trimming shortened V by 3 bases and J by 7 bases, and 9 bases separated the two germline ends. The CDR3 loop spans 12 amino acids. The CDR3 protein is CASSDSSSGYTF. The CDR3 region has the DNA TGTGCCAGCAGTGACAGTTCAAGTGGCTACACCTTC. Full variable domain (outside the CDR3, taken from reference TRBV2 and TRBJ1-2): EPEVTQTPSHQVTQMGQEVILRCVPISNHLYFYWYRQILGQKVEFLVSFYNNEISEKSEIFDDQFSVERPDGSNFTLKIRSTKLEDSAMYFCASSDSSSGYTFGSGTRLTVV.

This clone was seen a few times. One junction end does not reproduce the germline sequence, and a read error may be involved. This chain links TRBV7-7 with TRBJ2-2, with 7 bases that match TRBD2. The CDR3 totals 15 residues. Germline CDR1 is SSHAT and CDR2 is FNYEAQ (reference sequence). The CDR3 spells CASSLSGGDTGELFF. The CDR3 DNA sequence: TGTGCTAGCAGCCTAAGTGGGGGGGACACCGGGGAGCTGTTTTTT.

This clone has a single count. In nucleotides, the CDR3 is TGTGCCAGCAGCTTAGGACTAAACACTGAAGCTTTCTTT. This encodes CASSLGLNTEAFF. The chain couples TRBV11-3 to TRBJ1-1; no reliable D call. The CDR3 runs 13 residues. Germline V gene lookup returns CDR1 SGHNT and CDR2 YENEEA. The V end lost 1 base, the J end lost 2 bases, and 5 bases lay between the germline ends.

CDR3 coding DNA: TGTGCCAGCAGCCAAGCACTAGCGAAGGTTTGGGAGCAGTACTTC. Translation gives CASSQALAKVWEQYF. This sequence joins TRBV3-1 (or the pseudogene TRBV3-2) and TRBJ2-7; 7 bases agree with TRBD2. CDR3 length: 15 residues. Germline lookup yields CDR1 LGHDT and CDR2 YNNKEL (reference sequence). V was pared by 1 base and J by 7 bases, with 10 bases of the junction left unmatched.

The CDR3 DNA sequence: TGTGCCAGCAGTTTCGGGGGACAGGATTTAGATTCAACTAATGAAAAACTGTTTTTT. Translated: CASSFGGQDLDSTNEKLFF. The chain is built from TRBV28 and TRBJ1-4, with 8 bases fitting TRBD1. Per germline, CDR1 MDHEN and CDR2 SYDVKM. The ends lost 3 bases at V and 0 bases at J; junction bases unmatched: 12. This CDR3 is 19 amino acids long.

V is TRBV6-5 and J is TRBJ2-5, with TRBD1 identical over 11 bases. CDR3 length: 16 amino acids. V lost 2 bases and J lost 4; bases outside the gene matches: 6. Germline CDR1 MNHEY, CDR2 SVGAGI. CDR3 sequence reads: CASSYQPGTGGETQYF. In DNA form, the CDR3 reads TGTGCCAGCAGTTACCAGCCGGGGACAGGGGGAGAGACCCAGTACTTC.

This sequence joins TRBV11-3 and TRBJ2-1; 7 nucleotides align to TRBD1. V lost 0 bases and J lost 8; bases outside the gene matches: 7. The CDR3 runs to 15 residues. From germline, CDR1 is SGHNT and CDR2 YENEEA. The CDR3 nucleotides read TGTGCCAGCAGCTTAGATCAAAACAGGGGCGATGAGCAGTTCTTC. This encodes CASSLDQNRGDEQFF.

The chain couples TRBV11-2 to TRBJ1-2; TRBD1 is a possible D gene (5 bases). The V end lost 5 bases, the J end lost 6 bases, and 13 bases lay between the germline ends. CDR1 and CDR2 (germline): SGHAT, FQNNGV. This CDR3 contains 13 residues. CDR3 nucleotides: TGTGCCAGCAGCCTTACACCAGGGCATGGCTACACCTTC. The encoded protein is CASSLTPGHGYTF.

In its sample, this clone was seen a few times. The J gene is TRBJ2-1, the V gene TRBV19; the D is unclear. The CDR3 sequence is 12 residues long. Germline V gene data show CDR1 as LNHDA and CDR2 as SQIVND (reference sequence). Between the trimmed V and J ends, which lost 8 bases and 7 bases, there was a span of 12 bases. The CDR3 reads CASRGPVNEQFF. CDR3 DNA sequence: TGTGCCAGTCGCGGCCCTGTTAATGAGCAGTTCTTC.